Presented here are 26 T cell receptor beta chains from one specimen sequenced in a study of siplizumab effects on memory and regulatory T cells. The protocol was immunoSEQ multiplex PCR, while the TCRdb copy is restricted to in-frame clones and leaves out a portion. The sample holds 87,000 or so clones, nearly 95% seen once. Sequences were obtained from non-Treg CD4+ T cells sorted from blood. Receptor source: a human donor in good health.

This rearrangement joins TRBV14 to TRBJ1-1; D remains ambiguous. Trimming shortened V by 5 bases and J by 0 bases, and 16 bases separated the two germline ends. This CDR3 region has 16 residues. Germline V gene data show CDR1 as SGHDN and CDR2 as FVKESK. CDR3 protein: CASSAMRSTVNTEAFF. The CDR3 bases are TGTGCCAGCAGCGCAATGCGGTCGACGGTGAACACTGAAGCTTTCTTT.

The chain recombines TRBV11-2 with TRBJ2-7; 8 bases map to TRBD1. V shed 5 bases and J 9 bases; nucleotides not matched to a gene: 12. Looked up from germline, CDR1 is SGHAT and CDR2 is FQNNGV. CDR3 length equals 14 residues. The CDR3: CASSRDRGGFRQYF. CDR3 DNA sequence: TGTGCCAGCAGCCGTGACAGGGGCGGTTTTAGGCAGTACTTC. Looking up the rest from reference TRBV11-2 and TRBJ2-7 gives the full variable domain: EAGVAQSPRYKIIEKRQSVAFWCNPISGHATLYWYQQILGQGPKLLIQFQNNGVVDDSQLPKDRFSAERLKGVDSTLKIQPAKLEDSAVYLCASSRDRGGFRQYFGPGTRLTVT.

The chain combines TRBV4-1 with TRBJ2-5; 8 bases match TRBD2. Germline CDR1 is MGHRA and CDR2 is YSYEKL. The CDR3 has 14 residues. The junction had 3 bases not matched to a gene; V was cut back by 1 base and J by 5 bases. The CDR3 coding sequence is TGCGCCAGCAGCCAAGGGGGACTAGTGGAGACCCAGTACTTC. Its protein product is CASSQGGLVETQYF.

The chain has TRBV15 and TRBJ2-3; 7 bases are shared with TRBD1. The germline CDR1 and CDR2 sequences are LNHNV and YYDKDF (reference sequence). Germline trimming cut 1 base from V and 2 bases from J; bases unmatched to any gene: 12. CDR3 size: 18 residues. The CDR3 nucleotides read TGTGCCACCAGCAGAGTAACAGGGGCCCCTCCTTACACAGATACGCAGTATTTT. It specifies CATSRVTGAPPYTDTQYF.

There are a few counts of this clone. The V call is TRBV5-1, the J call TRBJ1-1, with D perhaps matching TRBD1 (5 bases). CDR3 size: 13 residues. The ends were cut back, 0 bases at V and 5 bases at J, with 8 bases in the middle. In germline, CDR1 is SGHRS, CDR2 YFSETQ. The CDR3 DNA reads TGCGCCAGCAGCTTGGCGGGGGTAACTGAAGCTTTCTTT. Its protein is CASSLAGVTEAFF. Supplemented by reference TRBV5-1 and TRBJ1-1, the full variable domain reads KAGVTQTPRYLIKTRGQQVTLSCSPISGHRSVSWYQQTPGQGLQFLFEYFSETQRNKGNFPGRFSGRQFSNSRSEMNVSTLELGDSALYLCASSLAGVTEAFFGQGTRLTVV.

V and J are TRBV5-6 and TRBJ2-7, with no clear D. The CDR3 spans 11 residues. The V gene lost 2 bases and the J gene lost 7 bases, with 7 bases spanning the gap. Germline V lookup: CDR1 SGHDT, CDR2 YYEEEE. CDR3 bases: TGTGCCAGCAGCTTTCGACGTGAGCAGTACTTC. Protein: CASSFRREQYF.

This clone was counted once. The J gene is TRBJ1-1, the V gene TRBV5-6; D remains ambiguous. The V end was cut by 0 bases, the J end by 1 base, with 13 bases between. The germline gives CDR1 SGHDT, CDR2 YYEEEE. The CDR3 is 16 amino acids. CDR3 nucleotides: TGTGCCAGCAGCTTGGCCATGGAGGGCCCGAACACTGAAGCTTTCTTT. As protein: CASSLAMEGPNTEAFF.

This clone was counted a few times. The chain recombines TRBV4-1 with TRBJ1-1; possibly TRBD1 for D (6 bases). Trimming took off 4 bases at V and 4 bases at J, with 13 bases between the two ends. This CDR3 comprises 14 residues. Germline V gene data show CDR1 as MGHRA and CDR2 as YSYEKL. The CDR3 spells CASSPQGAGTEAFF. The DNA of the CDR3 is TGCGCCAGCAGCCCACAGGGAGCAGGCACTGAAGCTTTCTTT.

The rearrangement uses TRBV2 and TRBJ2-4, with D hard to call. The germline CDR1 and CDR2 sequences are SNHLY and FYNNEI. The CDR3 runs to 11 residues. V gave up 4 bases and J gave up 6 bases, with 4 bases separating them. The CDR3: CASSVRNIQYF. The CDR3 coding sequence is TGTGCCAGCAGTGTTAGAAACATTCAGTACTTC.

Remarks on this clone: The DNA is omitted, as the CDR3 cannot be located on it reliably, and the CDR3 follows TCRdb's listing. The chain combines TRBV12-1 with TRBJ2-3; TRBD2 is the table's D call and was not checked against the DNA. TRBV12-1 is listed as a pseudogene. The CDR3 spans 19 amino acids, including both terminal residues. This chain's CDR3 is CASSYPRWASGNVRNTQYF.

The V gene is TRBV5-4, the J gene TRBJ2-3; D is possibly TRBD2 (5 bases). This CDR3 region has 14 residues. Germline lookup yields CDR1 SGHNT and CDR2 YYREEE (reference sequence). With 1 base removed from V and 6 bases from J, the gap between germline ends came to 12 bases. This chain's CDR3 is CASSLPLDMDTQYF. The CDR3 DNA follows: TGTGCCAGCAGCTTGCCACTAGACATGGATACGCAGTATTTT.

The chain recombines TRBV30 with TRBJ1-2, with TRBD1 as a possible D gene (5 bases). There are 12 residues in the CDR3. The ends were cut back, 0 bases at V and 8 bases at J, with 10 bases in the middle. Germline assignment: CDR1 GTSNPN and CDR2 SVGIG (reference sequence). The DNA of the CDR3 is TGTGCCTGGAGTGTAGCAGGGCTGGGCTACACCTTC. The encoded protein is CAWSVAGLGYTF.

V is TRBV6-5 and J is TRBJ2-7; TRBD2 matches 11 bases. V was clipped by 10 bases and J by 5 bases; unmatched bases: 10. The CDR3 length is 14 residues. Germline CDR1 reads MNHEY; CDR2 reads SVGAGI. The CDR3 spells CATKTSGRSDEQYF. The CDR3 nucleotides are TGTGCCACCAAAACTAGCGGGAGATCGGACGAGCAGTACTTC.

V is TRBV7-3 and J is TRBJ2-3, with 7 positions matching TRBD2. The CDR3 consists of 16 residues. Germline CDR1 SGHTA, CDR2 FQGTGA. V lost 2 bases and J lost 2; bases outside the gene matches: 7. CDR3 sequence reads: CASSLFPSGTTDTQYF. As DNA, the CDR3 is TGTGCCAGCAGCTTATTTCCTAGCGGAACCACAGATACGCAGTATTTT.

V is TRBV2 and J is TRBJ1-5; D is unresolved. Deletions cut 7 bases from V and 10 bases from J, with 14 bases between. The germline CDR1 and CDR2 sequences are SNHLY and FYNNEI. The CDR3 has 12 amino acids. As DNA, the CDR3 is TGTGCCAGCACCAATGCCCCGCAACCCCAGCATTTT. This gives the protein CASTNAPQPQHF.

This chain uses TRBV7-9 with TRBJ2-5; possible D gene TRBD1, 6 bases. The V gene's germline CDR1 is SEHNR and CDR2 FQNEAQ (reference sequence). This CDR3 spans 15 amino acids. V lost 5 bases and J lost 2, with 15 bases in between. This CDR3 is CASSGDGGRQETQYF. The DNA of the CDR3 is TGTGCCAGCAGCGGAGATGGGGGCCGACAAGAGACCCAGTACTTC.

This chain uses TRBV4-2 with TRBJ2-1; 7 bases match TRBD2. CDR1 LGHNA and CDR2 YNFKEQ come from the germline V gene. The CDR3 has 15 amino acids. J gave up 4 bases and V 6 bases, and 9 bases lay outside the gene matches. CDR3 protein: CASSPAGVVYNEQFF. As DNA, the CDR3 is TGTGCCAGCAGTCCGGCGGGAGTGGTATACAATGAGCAGTTCTTC.

The chain has TRBV11-2 and TRBJ2-5, with D uncertain. The CDR3 sequence is 15 residues long. CDR1 and CDR2 from the germline V gene are SGHAT and FQNNGV. V was cut by 0 bases and J by 2 bases, with 10 bases left in between. This CDR3 is CASSLELRPQETQYF. The CDR3 DNA reads as TGTGCCAGCAGCTTAGAGTTACGGCCTCAAGAGACCCAGTACTTC.

The chain links TRBV4-1 to TRBJ2-7; 9 nucleotides line up with TRBD1. J was trimmed by 3 bases and V by 3 bases; bases with no gene match: 6. In germline, CDR1 is MGHRA, CDR2 YSYEKL. The CDR3 runs 15 residues. The CDR3 spells CASSQDRGYYYEQYF. The CDR3 DNA follows: TGCGCCAGCAGCCAGGACAGGGGATACTACTACGAGCAGTACTTC.

The genes are TRBV30 and TRBJ1-1, with D possibly TRBD1 on 5 matching bases. The CDR3 extends over 13 amino acids. Germline assignment: CDR1 GTSNPN and CDR2 SVGIG (reference sequence). Trimming pared 4 bases from V and 7 bases from J, leaving 16 bases between. The CDR3, as DNA: TGTGCCTGGATGATCGGGGGGGGAGTTGAAGCTTTCTTT. It specifies CAWMIGGGVEAFF. Using reference TRBV30 and TRBJ1-1 for the parts outside the CDR3, the full variable domain is SQTIHQWPATLVQPVGSPLSLECTVEGTSNPNLYWYRQAAGRGLQLLFYSVGIGQISSEVPQNLSASRPQDRQFILSSKKLLLSDSGFYLCAWMIGGGVEAFFGQGTRLTVV.

This clone has only one observation. The V gene is TRBV18, the J gene TRBJ1-5, with D possibly TRBD1 on 6 matching bases. The V end was cut by 3 bases, the J end by 7 bases, with 13 bases between. In germline, CDR1 is KGHSH, CDR2 LQKENI. The CDR3 has 14 residues. In DNA, the CDR3 is TGTGCCAGCTCACCCCCTGGGGGGGCACAGCCCCAGCATTTT. Amino acid sequence: CASSPPGGAQPQHF.

The V and J genes are TRBV19 and TRBJ2-2; TRBD2 aligns across 7 bases. The V and J ends lost 3 bases and 7 bases, in that order; junction bases with no gene match: 14. Germline V gene sequence: CDR1 LNHDA, CDR2 SQIVND (reference sequence). The CDR3 covers 17 residues. The CDR3 nucleotides read TGTGCCAGTAGTATCTCCGGGGGGACCTACCTAGTCGGGGAGCTGTTTTTT. Translation: CASSISGGTYLVGELFF.

The V call is TRBV11-3, the J call TRBJ2-7, with TRBD1 as a possible D gene (5 bases). The CDR3 runs 12 residues. Germline loops: CDR1 SGHNT, CDR2 YENEEA. V lost 5 bases to trimming and J lost 5 bases, with 10 bases between them. The chain's CDR3 is CASSSRGHEQYF. CDR3 coding DNA: TGTGCCAGCAGCAGTAGGGGTCACGAGCAGTACTTC. Full variable domain (remainder filled in from reference TRBV11-3 and TRBJ2-7): EAGVVQSPRYKIIEKKQPVAFWCNPISGHNTLYWYLQNLGQGPELLIRYENEEAVDDSQLPKDRFSAERLKGVDSTLKIQPAELGDSAVYLCASSSRGHEQYFGPGTRLTVT.

The chain employs TRBV4-1 and TRBJ2-5; D gene uncertain. Germline V CDR1 and CDR2: MGHRA, YSYEKL. The CDR3 consists of 15 residues. The ends were cut back, 0 bases at V and 5 bases at J, with 13 bases in the middle. Here the CDR3 reads CASSQEGKARETQYF. Written as DNA, the CDR3 is TGCGCCAGCAGCCAAGAAGGGAAAGCGCGGGAGACCCAGTACTTC.

This rearrangement joins TRBV21-1 to TRBJ2-7. TRBV21-1 is assigned pseudogene status. This CDR3 has 18 residues. DNA of the CDR3: TGTGCCAGCAGCAAAACGGGGCCCCAGACAGCGAGCTCCTACGAGCAGTACTTC. This gives the protein CASSKTGPQTASSYEQYF.

V usage is TRBV4-2 and J usage is TRBJ2-3; D not resolved. Germline loops: CDR1 LGHNA, CDR2 YNFKEQ. The CDR3 spans 17 residues. The germline V and J ends were trimmed by 0 bases and 2 bases, with 15 bases remaining between them. DNA of the CDR3: TGTGCCAGCAGCCAAGATGCAGTTCGGGCAATCACAGATACGCAGTATTTT. This codes for CASSQDAVRAITDTQYF.